The rows below give T cell receptor beta chains drawn from one sample of a study of T cell responses to AZD1222 COVID-19 vaccine. Produced via immunoSEQ multiplex PCR; TCRdb's table is partial and in-frame only. This sample has 200,000 or so clones; about 89% occur once, and the top ten carry less than 3%. This material consisted of peripheral blood, taken on day 0 of MenACWY control vaccination. The receptors originated from an adult in good health. Each CDR3 is given with its conserved first and last residue. D genes are given only for firm matches. Clone size is shown for a subset of rows, as once, few, many or a class of expanded clone.

.	TRBV4-1	.	TRBJ2-1	TGCGCCAGCAGCCAACAGACTATCCACAATGAGCAGTTCTTC	CASSQQTIHNEQFF
.	TRBV6-1	.	TRBJ2-7	TGTGCCAGCAGTGACCTCCGGAGCAGGGACGCCTACGAGCAGTACTTC	CASSDLRSRDAYEQYF
TRBD1	TRBV27	.	TRBJ2-1	TGTGCCAGCCGCTTAACAGGGGCCAATGAGCAGTTCTTC	CASRLTGANEQFF
.	TRBV5-8	.	TRBJ1-5	TGTGCCAGCAGCAACACGATTAATCAGCCCCAGCATTTT	CASSNTINQPQHF
.	TRBV2	.	TRBJ2-3	TGTGCCAGCAGCCCAAGGGGGAGTTGGGCCGGCTCAGATACGCAGTATTTT	CASSPRGSWAGSDTQYF
.	TRBV6-4	.	TRBJ2-7	TGTGCCAGCAGTGACTCAATGGGATGGGAGCAGTACTTC	CASSDSMGWEQYF
.	TRBV12-3/TRBV12-4	.	TRBJ2-2	TGTGCCAGCAGGTACACCGGGGAGCTGTTTTTT	CASRYTGELFF
.	TRBV29-1	.	TRBJ2-5	TGCAGCGTTGAGCGGGATTGGGCCCAAGAGACCCAGTACTTC	CSVERDWAQETQYF
.	TRBV3-1/TRBV3-2	once	TRBJ1-4	TGTGCCAGCAGCTCCGTACGGCTCCGTACTAATGAAAAACTGTTTTTT	CASSSVRLRTNEKLFF
.	TRBV21-1	.	TRBJ1-5	TGTGCCAGCAGCCCCACCCAATTAGGCAATCAGCCCCAGCATTTT	CASSPTQLGNQPQHF
.	TRBV28	few	TRBJ2-1	TGTGCCAGCAGTTTTGCCAGGGTGAATGAGCAGTTCTTC	CASSFARVNEQFF
.	TRBV6-5	.	TRBJ1-5	TGTGCCAGCAGGCAACGCCGGGGAGGCAATCAGCCCCAGCATTTT	CASRQRRGGNQPQHF
TRBD1	TRBV10-3	.	TRBJ2-6	TGTGCCATCAGACCTCCGGGACAGGGGTCTGGGGCCAACGTCCTGACTTTC	CAIRPPGQGSGANVLTF
.	TRBV7-9	.	TRBJ1-2	TGTGCCAGCAGCTTAGTCCGGCAGGGACCCCCACTGCGTGGCTACACCTTC	CASSLVRQGPPLRGYTF
.	TRBV9	.	TRBJ2-6	TGTGCCAGCAGCGTAGAAGAAGGGGCAGGGTCTGGGGCCAACGTCCTGACTTTC	CASSVEEGAGSGANVLTF
TRBD2	TRBV29-1	few	TRBJ2-7	TGCAGCGTTGAGGCGGGAGGATCCGAGCAGTACTTC	CSVEAGGSEQYF
.	TRBV6-5	once	TRBJ2-3	TGTGCCAGCAGCCGCTACTCTGGGGGAGATACGCAGTATTTT	CASSRYSGGDTQYF
.	TRBV9	.	TRBJ2-6	TGTGCCAGCAGCGTAGTAAAGGGGAGACAGTCTGGGGCCAACGTCCTGACTTTC	CASSVVKGRQSGANVLTF
.	TRBV4-2	.	TRBJ1-6	TGTGCCAGCAGCCAAGCCGGGACAACCCAAGGGGGGGCCCTCCACTTT	CASSQAGTTQGGALHF
.	TRBV25-1	few	TRBJ1-6	TGTGCCAGCAGTGAAATCAGGGGACGATCACCCCTCCACTTT	CASSEIRGRSPLHF
TRBD2	TRBV19	.	TRBJ2-1	TGTGCCAGTAGTACGCCAGGGCGGGGGGACGCCAATGAGCAGTTCTTC	CASSTPGRGDANEQFF
.	TRBV30	.	TRBJ2-7	TGTGCCTGGAGTAGGGGGGCCTACGAGCAGTACTTC	CAWSRGAYEQYF
.	TRBV6-1	.	TRBJ2-1	TGTGCCAGCAAGAGGTTCGACAATGAGCAGTTCTTC	CASKRFDNEQFF